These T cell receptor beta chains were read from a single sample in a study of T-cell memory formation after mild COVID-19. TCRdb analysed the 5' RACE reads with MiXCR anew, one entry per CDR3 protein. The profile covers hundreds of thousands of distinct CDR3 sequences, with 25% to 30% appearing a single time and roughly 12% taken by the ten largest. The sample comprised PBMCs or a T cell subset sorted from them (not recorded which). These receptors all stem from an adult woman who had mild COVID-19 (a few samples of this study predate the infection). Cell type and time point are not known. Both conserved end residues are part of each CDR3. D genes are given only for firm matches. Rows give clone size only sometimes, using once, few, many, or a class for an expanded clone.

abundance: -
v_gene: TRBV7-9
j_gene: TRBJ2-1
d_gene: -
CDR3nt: TGTGCCAGCAGCTTCGAAATCGGGACCTACCTCTCCTACAATGAGCAGTTCTTC
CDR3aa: CASSFEIGTYLSYNEQFF

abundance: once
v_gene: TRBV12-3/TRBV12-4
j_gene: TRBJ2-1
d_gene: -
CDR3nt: TGTGCCAGCAGTCCCGAGGGGGGCTATGAGCAGTTCTTC
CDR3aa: CASSPEGGYEQFF

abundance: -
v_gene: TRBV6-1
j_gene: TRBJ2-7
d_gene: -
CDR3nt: TGTGCCAGCAGTGAAGATAAAGGCTACGAGCAGTACTTC
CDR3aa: CASSEDKGYEQYF

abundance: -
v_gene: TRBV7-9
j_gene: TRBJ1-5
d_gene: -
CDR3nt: TGTGCCAGCAGCTTAGCTGGTCTGAATCAGCCCCAGCATTTT
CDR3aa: CASSLAGLNQPQHF

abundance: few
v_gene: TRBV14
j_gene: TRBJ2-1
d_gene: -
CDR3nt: TGTGCCAGCAGCCAGTACAGGGTCCATGAGCAGTTCTTC
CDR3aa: CASSQYRVHEQFF

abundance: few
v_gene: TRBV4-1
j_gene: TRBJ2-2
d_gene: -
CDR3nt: TGCGCCAGCAGCCATTCCGCCGGGACAACGAACACCGGGGAGCTGTTTTTT
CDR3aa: CASSHSAGTTNTGELFF

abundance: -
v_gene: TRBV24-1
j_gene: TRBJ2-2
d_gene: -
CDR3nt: TGTGCCACCAGTGATTTGCCCTTGAACACCGGGGAGCTGTTTTTT
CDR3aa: CATSDLPLNTGELFF

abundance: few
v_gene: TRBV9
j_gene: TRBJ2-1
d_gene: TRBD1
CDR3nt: TGTGCCAGCAGCGTAGGGGGCAGGGGGCTTACAGGGGAGCAGTTCTTC
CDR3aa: CASSVGGRGLTGEQFF

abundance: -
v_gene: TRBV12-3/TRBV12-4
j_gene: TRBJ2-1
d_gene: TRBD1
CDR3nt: TGTGCCAGCAGTTGGGTCAGGGGGCTGAATGAGCAGTTCTTC
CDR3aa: CASSWVRGLNEQFF

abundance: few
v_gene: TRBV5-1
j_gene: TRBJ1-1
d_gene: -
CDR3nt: TGCGCCAGCAGCCCCGTGGGGTCCAACACTGAAGCTTTCTTT
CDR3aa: CASSPVGSNTEAFF

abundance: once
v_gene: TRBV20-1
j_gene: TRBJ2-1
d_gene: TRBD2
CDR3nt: TGCAGTGCTAGAAGTGTAAGCGGGGGTTGGGATGAGCAGTTCTTC
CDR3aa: CSARSVSGGWDEQFF

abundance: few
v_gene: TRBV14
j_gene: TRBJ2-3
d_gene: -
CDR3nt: TGTGCCAGCAGCCAAGTTAAGGGAAACACAGATACGCAGTATTTT
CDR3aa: CASSQVKGNTDTQYF

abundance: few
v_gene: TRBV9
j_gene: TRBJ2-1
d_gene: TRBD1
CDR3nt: TGTGCCAGCAGCGTAGCCAAGCATGGGACAGACTACAATGAGCAGTTCTTC
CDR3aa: CASSVAKHGTDYNEQFF

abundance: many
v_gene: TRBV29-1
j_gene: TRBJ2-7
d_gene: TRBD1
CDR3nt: TGCAGCGTCAGAGGACAGGCCTACGAGCAGTACTTC
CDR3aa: CSVRGQAYEQYF

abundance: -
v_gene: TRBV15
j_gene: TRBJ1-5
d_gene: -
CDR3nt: TGTGCCACCAGCAGAGATCAACGGTCCCCCAATCAGCCCCAGCATTTT
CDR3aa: CATSRDQRSPNQPQHF

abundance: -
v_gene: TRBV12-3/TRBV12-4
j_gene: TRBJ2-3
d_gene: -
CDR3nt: TGTGCCAGCAGTCCCCTAATCGAGGGAGATACGCAGTATTTT
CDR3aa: CASSPLIEGDTQYF

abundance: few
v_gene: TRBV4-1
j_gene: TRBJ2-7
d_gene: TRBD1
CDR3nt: TGCGCCAGCAGCCAGGGAGGGGACAGGGACTACGAGCAGTACTTC
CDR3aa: CASSQGGDRDYEQYF

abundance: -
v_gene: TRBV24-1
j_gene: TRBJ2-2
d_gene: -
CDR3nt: TGTGCCGCCGGACAGAGCCCGACCGGGGAGCTGTTTTTT
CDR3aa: CAAGQSPTGELFF

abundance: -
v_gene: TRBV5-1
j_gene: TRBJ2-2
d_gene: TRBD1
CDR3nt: TGCGCCAGCAGCCTGACAGGGGAGGCCGGGGAGCTGTTTTTT
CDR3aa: CASSLTGEAGELFF

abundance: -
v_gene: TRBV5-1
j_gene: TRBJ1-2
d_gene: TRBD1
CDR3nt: TGCGCCAGCAGCCCGAGGGCAGGGACAGGGTTCTATGGCTACACCTTC
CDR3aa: CASSPRAGTGFYGYTF

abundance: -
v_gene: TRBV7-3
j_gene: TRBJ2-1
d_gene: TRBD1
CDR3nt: TGTGCCAGCAGCCGCCGGGACAGGGTCAATGAGCAGTTCTTC
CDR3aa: CASSRRDRVNEQFF

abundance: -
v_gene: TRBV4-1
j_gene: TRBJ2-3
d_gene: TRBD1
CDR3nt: TGCGCCAGCAGCCAATCCGGGACAGAGCAGTATTTT
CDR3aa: CASSQSGTEQYF

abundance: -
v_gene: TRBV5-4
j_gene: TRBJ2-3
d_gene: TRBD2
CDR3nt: TGTGCCAGCAGCTTACCCCGGTCGGGGGGGGCCTCGGCAGATACGCAGTATTTT
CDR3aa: CASSLPRSGGASADTQYF

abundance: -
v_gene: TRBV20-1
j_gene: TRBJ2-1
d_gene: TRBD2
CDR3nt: TGCAGTGCTACGCCAGCGGCGGGAGGGCTTAATGAGCAGTTCTTC
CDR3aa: CSATPAAGGLNEQFF

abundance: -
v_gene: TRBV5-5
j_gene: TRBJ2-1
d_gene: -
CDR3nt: TGTGCCAGCAGCTGGGGGGCGGGGGCCTACAATGAGCAGTTCTTC
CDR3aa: CASSWGAGAYNEQFF

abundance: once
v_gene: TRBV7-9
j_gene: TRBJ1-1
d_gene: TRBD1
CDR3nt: TGTGCCAGCAGACCCTCAGGGACAGAACATATGAACACTGAAGCTTTCTTT
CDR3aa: CASRPSGTEHMNTEAFF

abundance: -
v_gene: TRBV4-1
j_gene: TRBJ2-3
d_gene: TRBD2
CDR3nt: TGCGCCAGCAGCCGTAGCGGGGGGTACTCAGTCACAGATACGCAGTATTTT
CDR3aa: CASSRSGGYSVTDTQYF

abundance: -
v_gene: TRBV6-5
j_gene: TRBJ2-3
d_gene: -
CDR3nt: TGTGCCAGCAGTTACTCTCGGACTTATAGCACAGATACGCAGTATTTT
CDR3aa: CASSYSRTYSTDTQYF

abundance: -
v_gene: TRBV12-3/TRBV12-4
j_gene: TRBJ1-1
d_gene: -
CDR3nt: TGTGCCAGCAGTTTAAGTTCTGAAGCTTTCTTT
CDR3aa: CASSLSSEAFF

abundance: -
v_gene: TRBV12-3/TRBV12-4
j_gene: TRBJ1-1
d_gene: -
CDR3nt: TGTGCCAGCAGTTTAGGGTCCCCAGGGGCCGGTGCTGAAGCTTTCTTT
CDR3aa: CASSLGSPGAGAEAFF

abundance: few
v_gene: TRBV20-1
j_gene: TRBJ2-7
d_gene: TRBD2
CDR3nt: TGCAGTGCTAGGTTGGGACTAGCGGGAACCTACGAGCAGTACTTC
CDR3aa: CSARLGLAGTYEQYF

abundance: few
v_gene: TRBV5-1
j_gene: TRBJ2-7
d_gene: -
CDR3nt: TGCGCCAGCAGCCTGGACGCGCACCGATCCTACGAGCAGTACTTC
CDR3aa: CASSLDAHRSYEQYF

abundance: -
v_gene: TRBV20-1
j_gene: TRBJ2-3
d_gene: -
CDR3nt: TGCAGTGCTAGCAGGGCCCCCAACACAGATACGCAGTATTTT
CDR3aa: CSASRAPNTDTQYF

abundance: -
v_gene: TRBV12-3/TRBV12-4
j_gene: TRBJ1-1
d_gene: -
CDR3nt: TGTGCCAGCAGTTTATTCTACACTGAAGCTTTCTTT
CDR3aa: CASSLFYTEAFF

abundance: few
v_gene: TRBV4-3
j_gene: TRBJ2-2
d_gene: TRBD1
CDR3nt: TGCGCCAGCAGCCGTACCTACCAGGGGGCCTTACTTCCCGGGGAGCTGTTTTTT
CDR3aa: CASSRTYQGALLPGELFF

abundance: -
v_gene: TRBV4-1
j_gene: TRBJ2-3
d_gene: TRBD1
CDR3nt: TGCGCCAGCAGCCAGATGCAACAGGGGGCGTTCTCAGATACGCAGTATTTT
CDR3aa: CASSQMQQGAFSDTQYF

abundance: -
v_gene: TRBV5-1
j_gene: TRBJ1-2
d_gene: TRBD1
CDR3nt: TGCGCCAGCGGGGTTGGACAGGCGGCTGCAGGAGGCTACACCTTC
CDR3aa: CASGVGQAAAGGYTF

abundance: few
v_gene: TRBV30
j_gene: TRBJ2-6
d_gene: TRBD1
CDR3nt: TGTGCCTGGAGTCTGGACAGGGTCTCTGGGGCCAACGTCCTGACTTTC
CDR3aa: CAWSLDRVSGANVLTF

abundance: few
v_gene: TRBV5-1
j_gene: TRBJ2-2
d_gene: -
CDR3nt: TGCGCCAGCAGCCCATATCGGCTTAACACCGGGGAGCTGTTTTTT
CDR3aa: CASSPYRLNTGELFF

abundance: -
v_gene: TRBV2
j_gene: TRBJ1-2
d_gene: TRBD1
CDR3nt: TGTGCCAGCAGAGCAGGGACACGGGACTCGACAGGGGATGGCTACACCTTC
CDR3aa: CASRAGTRDSTGDGYTF

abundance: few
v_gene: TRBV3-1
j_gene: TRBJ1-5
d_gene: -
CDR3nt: TGTGCCAGCAGCCAAGATCTCGGTGACAATCAGCCCCAGCATTTT
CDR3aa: CASSQDLGDNQPQHF

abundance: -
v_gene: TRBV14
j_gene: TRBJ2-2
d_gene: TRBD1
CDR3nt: TGTGCCAGCAGCCACCGTGACAGGGCTTTCTTAGGGGAGCTGTTTTTT
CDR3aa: CASSHRDRAFLGELFF

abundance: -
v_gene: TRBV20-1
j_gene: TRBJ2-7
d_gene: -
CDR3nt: TGCAGTGCTAGGAGGGGGGACAGTTTCTACGAGCAGTACTTC
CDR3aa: CSARRGDSFYEQYF

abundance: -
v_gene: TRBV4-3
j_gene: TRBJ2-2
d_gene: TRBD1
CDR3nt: TGCGCCAGCAGATACAGGGGGAACACCGGGGAGCTGTTTTTT
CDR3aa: CASRYRGNTGELFF

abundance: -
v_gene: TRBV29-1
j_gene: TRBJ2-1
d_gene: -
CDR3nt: TGCAGCGTCAGGGTGTGGGCAATACATGAGCAGTTCTTC
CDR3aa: CSVRVWAIHEQFF

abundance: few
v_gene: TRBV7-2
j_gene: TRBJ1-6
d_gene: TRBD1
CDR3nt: TGTGCCAGCAGCCGGTGGACAGGGGGAAATTCACCCCTCCACTTT
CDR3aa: CASSRWTGGNSPLHF

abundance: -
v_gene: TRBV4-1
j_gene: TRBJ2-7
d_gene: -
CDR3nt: TGCGCCAGCAGCCAAGATGTAGGCAGGACTACCGCGGTCGGCGAGCAGTACTTC
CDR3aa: CASSQDVGRTTAVGEQYF

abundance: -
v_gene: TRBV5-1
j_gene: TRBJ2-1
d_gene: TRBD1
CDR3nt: TGCGCCAGCAGCTTGGGGGACAGACCCTACAATGAGCAGTTCTTC
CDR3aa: CASSLGDRPYNEQFF

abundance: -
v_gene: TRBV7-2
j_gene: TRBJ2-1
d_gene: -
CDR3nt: TGTGCCAGCAGCAGCCTTAGGCTTGGCTACAATGAGCAGTTCTTC
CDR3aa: CASSSLRLGYNEQFF

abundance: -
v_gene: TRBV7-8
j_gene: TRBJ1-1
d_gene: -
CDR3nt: TGTGCCAGCAGCTTGAGTGGGGAATGGACTGAAGCTTTCTTT
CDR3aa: CASSLSGEWTEAFF

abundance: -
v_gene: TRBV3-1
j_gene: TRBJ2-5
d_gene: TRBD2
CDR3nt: TGTGCCAGCAGCCGCAGACTAGCGGGATCGTTGGAGACCCAGTACTTC
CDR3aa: CASSRRLAGSLETQYF

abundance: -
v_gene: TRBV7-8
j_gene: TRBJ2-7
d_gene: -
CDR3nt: TGTGCCAGCAGCTTACCCAACTACGAGCAGTACTTC
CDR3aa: CASSLPNYEQYF

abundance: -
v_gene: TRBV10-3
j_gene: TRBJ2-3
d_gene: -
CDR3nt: TGTGCCATCAGTGAATCAGGAATCTCCACAGATACGCAGTATTTT
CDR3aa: CAISESGISTDTQYF

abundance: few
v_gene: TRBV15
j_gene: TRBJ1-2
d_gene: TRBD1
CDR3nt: TGTGCCACCAGCAGAGGTGGGACAGGGGGCTCTTATGGCTACACCTTC
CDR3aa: CATSRGGTGGSYGYTF

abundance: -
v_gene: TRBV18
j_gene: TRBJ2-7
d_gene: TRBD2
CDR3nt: TGTGCCAGCTCACCCTCACTAGCGGAGTACGAGCAGTACTTC
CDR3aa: CASSPSLAEYEQYF